This TCR beta chain was observed in a study of OX40 agonist ivuxolimab in advanced cancers. Overall study: The mean age was approximately 60 years, ranging from 23 to 79, with around four fifths of participants male. Prior anti-PD-1, anti-PD-L1 or anti-CTLA-4 therapy was allowed; about 39% had some. Study-wide results and limits: It was not determined which antigens were specifically recognized by the peripheral T cells that had undergone clonal expansion. Individuals who were partial responders at 0.1-3.0 mg/kg had clonal expansion that ranked among the lowest.

As regards this clone: As yet, its antigen is unknown.

Method: immunoSEQ multiplex PCR; TCRdb's copy keeps in-frame clones and lacks some. The sample lists about 73,000 clones, just over 85% occurring once. V lost 2 bases and J 0 bases, leaving 13 bases between the germline ends. The CDR3 loop spans 16 amino acids. The germline gives CDR1 SGHTA, CDR2 FQGNSA. The rearrangement links TRBV7-2 to TRBJ1-1; D not resolved. The TCR was taken from an adult with an advanced solid tumor such as melanoma, head and neck, liver or kidney cancer. Sequenced material: CD4+ or CD8+ T cells sorted from blood, taken in a trial of the OX40 agonist ivuxolimab. For the CDR3, the DNA is TGTGCCAGCAGCTTAACGTTAGGGCCTATGAACACTGAAGCTTTCTTT. Amino acid sequence: CASSLTLGPMNTEAFF.